This T cell receptor beta chain is drawn from a study of blood T cell repertoires in COVID-19. Assay used: immunoSEQ multiplex PCR; TCRdb lists only in-frame clones, some missing. The sample carries approximately 100,000 clones, more than 80% recorded once. V was clipped by 4 bases and J by 0 bases, with 12 bases between them. The CDR3 consists of 15 residues. Germline V gene sequence: CDR1 SGHDT, CDR2 YYEEEE. V and J are TRBV5-6 and TRBJ2-3; no definite D call. The source of this sequence is a human donor in a cohort sampled during active COVID-19. Source material: peripheral blood. CDR3 region: CASSPTRTSTDTQYF. The DNA for the CDR3 is TGTGCCAGCAGCCCAACGCGAACCAGCACAGATACGCAGTATTTT. The variable domain in full, with the rest retrieved from reference TRBV5-6 and TRBJ2-3, is DAGVTQSPTHLIKTRGQQVTLRCSPKSGHDTVSWYQQALGQGPQFIFQYYEEEERQRGNFPDRFSGHQFPNYSSELNVNALLLGDSALYLCASSPTRTSTDTQYFGPGTRLTVL.